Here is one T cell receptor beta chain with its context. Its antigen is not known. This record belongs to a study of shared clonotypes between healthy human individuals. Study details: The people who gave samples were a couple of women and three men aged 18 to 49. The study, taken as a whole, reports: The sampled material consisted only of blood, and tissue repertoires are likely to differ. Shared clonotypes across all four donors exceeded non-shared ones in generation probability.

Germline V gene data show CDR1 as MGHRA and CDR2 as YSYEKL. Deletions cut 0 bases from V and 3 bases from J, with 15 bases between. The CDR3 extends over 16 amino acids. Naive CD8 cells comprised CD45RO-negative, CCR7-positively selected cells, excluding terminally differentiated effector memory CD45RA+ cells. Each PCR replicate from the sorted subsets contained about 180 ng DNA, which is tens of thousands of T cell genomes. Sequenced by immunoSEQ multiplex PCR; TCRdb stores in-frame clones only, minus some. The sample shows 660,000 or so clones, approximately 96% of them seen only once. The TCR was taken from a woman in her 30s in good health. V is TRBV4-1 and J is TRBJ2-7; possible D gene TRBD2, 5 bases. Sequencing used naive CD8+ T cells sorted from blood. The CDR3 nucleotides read TGCGCCAGCAGCCAAGATACGGAGGCCGTGATCTACGAGCAGTACTTC. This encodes CASSQDTEAVIYEQYF.